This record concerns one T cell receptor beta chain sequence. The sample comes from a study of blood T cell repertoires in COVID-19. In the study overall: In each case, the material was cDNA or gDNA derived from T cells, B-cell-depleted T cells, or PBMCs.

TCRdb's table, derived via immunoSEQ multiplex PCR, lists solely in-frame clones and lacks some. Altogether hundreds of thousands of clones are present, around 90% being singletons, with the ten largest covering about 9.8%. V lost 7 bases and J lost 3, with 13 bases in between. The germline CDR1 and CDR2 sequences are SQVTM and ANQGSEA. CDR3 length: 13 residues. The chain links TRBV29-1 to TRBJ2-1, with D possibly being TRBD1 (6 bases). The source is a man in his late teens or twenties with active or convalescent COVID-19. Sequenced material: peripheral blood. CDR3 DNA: TGCAGCGCGCCGGGACACAACTACAATGAGCAGTTCTTC. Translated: CSAPGHNYNEQFF.